This T cell receptor beta chain was captured by sequencing in a study of T cells in Graves' hyperthyroidism and ophthalmopathy. The wider study: Peripheral blood sampling occurred at initial diagnosis, before any treatment.

In regard to this clonotype: Its antigen is unknown.

Ophthalmopathy cases scored 3 or more on the Clinical Activity Score and 4 or more on NOSPECS grade, with duration below 3 months. Amplified TCR beta CDR3 regions derived from RNA transcripts. Using the HTBI primer set, a first-round RT-PCR was run on the TCR CDR3. TCRdb re-derived calls from the multiplex PCR reads in MiXCR, one entry per CDR3 protein. The sample records approximately 30,000 distinct CDR3 sequences, under 65% being singletons. The CDR3 consists of 14 residues. V lost 3 bases and J lost 6; bases outside the gene matches: 0. CDR1 is SGHTA, CDR2 FQGNSA, per germline. Study-wide points: The model made its ophthalmopathy prediction, and onset followed a median approximately 6 months later. Ophthalmopathy was told apart from stable hyperthyroidism by a 13 V-J model.

The chain has TRBV7-2 and TRBJ2-3, with 13 bases identical to TRBD2. The TCR was taken from a woman aged 40 to 49 with Graves' ophthalmopathy. Sample: blood. The CDR3: CASSLTSGGDTQYF. The CDR3 DNA reads TGTGCCAGCAGCTTGACTAGCGGGGGGGATACGCAGTATTTT.